This record concerns one T cell receptor beta chain sequence. Its antigen remains unknown. Possible read error: a much larger clone is one base away. There were TCR beta CDR3 regions amplified from RNA transcripts. The TCR CDR3 first-round RT-PCR relied on the HTBI primer set. TCRdb reprocessed the multiplex PCR reads via MiXCR and lists one record per CDR3 protein. The sample lists 20,000 or so distinct CDR3 sequences, approximately 49% occurring once. Hyperthyroidism patients were newly diagnosed, had disease duration under 2 months, and were aged 18 to 65 years. Lactation, pregnancy, other autoimmune disease or uncontrolled infection excluded patients. These data originate in a study of T cells in Graves' hyperthyroidism and ophthalmopathy. Study findings and constraints: Model predictions of ophthalmopathy came a median approximately 6 months before onset. Most thyroid clonotypes with frequency above 0.001 were detected in blood.

This clonotype originated in a woman aged 40 to 50 with Graves' hyperthyroidism that later progressed to Graves' ophthalmopathy. The specimen was blood.

The CDR3, as DNA: TGTGCCATCAGACCCTGGACAGATAGCAATCAGCCCCAGCATTTT. This sequence encodes CAIRPWTDSNQPQHF. This rearrangement joins TRBV10-3 to TRBJ1-5, with D possibly being TRBD1 (6 bases). V lost 6 bases to trimming and J lost 0 bases, with 12 bases between them. Germline loops: CDR1 ENHRY, CDR2 SYGVKD. This CDR3 is 15 amino acids long.